This T cell receptor beta chain derives from a study of human T cells and chemical hapten exposure (dated by TCRdb to 2020 to 2022). With regard to the full study: Libraries were pooled for sequencing, and variation in per-sample TCR yields was attributed mainly to small differences in library volumes within the pool. In alopecia patients, the study followed how the peripheral blood TCR repertoire changed in vivo over primary and secondary sensitization to diphenylcyclopropenone (DPC), a hapten. For every blood RNA sample, sequencing covered both the TCR alpha and TCR beta chains.

What the study reported, not specific to this receptor: The number of TCRs above 1 in 1000 frequency did not change with DPC sensitization; there was no evidence of global repertoire structure alterations. After repeated subsampling, the strength of the expansion versus patch-test correlation and the threshold at which it became significant changed.

Receptor amplification or capture employed RACE. The data were produced on a NextSeq 500. During library preparation, unique molecular identifiers were attached to individual cDNA molecules so that TCRs could be counted in a quantitative, reproducible way. The study's own analysis went as follows. The median number of TCRs per sample was some 100,000, ranging from about 20,000 to 750,000. V, J and CDR3 annotation of the TCR reads was performed with the Decombinator software suite. For PS versus PT1 abundance plots, all samples were subsampled to the same number of TCRs (28,000). TCRs were defined as expanded if absent before sensitization and observed at least eight times at the 2-week time point. TCRdb ran its own pipeline on the public reads, namely fastp trimming at Q25 and MiXCR clone calling, and kept in-frame beta chains. When rows share a CDR3 protein, they turn into one entry using the most common DNA and genes. The V and J calls follow TCRdb's processing rather than the paper's. The sample table lists more than 70,000 distinct CDR3 sequences, roughly 8% of them with a count of one. The ten largest clones add up to about 3.1% of the sample.

V trim: 4 bases; J trim: 6 bases; unmatched bases: 6. The CDR3, from cysteine to phenylalanine, totals 13 residues. The kept DNA is CDR3 alone, 39 bases in frame from the first base. CDR1 and CDR2 are read off the germline V gene as SQVTM and ANQGSEA. This clonotype was seen many times. Its antigen has not been determined. Per-base quality was not reported, and no clone a single base away is much larger than it. According to the study, the label for this sample's time point signals: healthy volunteer bleed at 2 weeks. Total RNA was isolated from unfractionated whole blood collected in Tempus Blood RNA tubes. About 5 healthy volunteers served as TCR sequencing controls and were bled at day 0, 2 weeks and 6 weeks.

The sequence was obtained from a female donor in good health. Some clones in this sample may be carry-over from other donors' samples. The rearrangement joined TRBV29-1 to TRBJ1-2, with 9 bases in between that match TRBD1. Sequencing was carried out using whole blood. The nucleotide sequence reads TGCAGCGTTGCGACAGGGGGAGGGAATGGCTACACCTTC. Its product reads: CSVATGGGNGYTF.